This T cell receptor (beta chain) was recorded in a study of shared clonotypes between healthy human individuals. In the source study's methods: Filtering of immunoSEQ junctional sequences could not match full-length read filtering. TCRdb keeps only in-frame clones here, not all; method: immunoSEQ multiplex PCR. V, J and clone size are taken as reported in that table, and D and trimming were inferred from the DNA itself. The sample has about 680,000 clones; around 72% are singletons. Turning to this clone: Antigen specificity is unknown.

The CDR3 covers 15 residues. Germline CDR1 is SGHRS and CDR2 is YFSETQ. The V and J ends lost 0 bases and 2 bases respectively, with 12 bases between them. Study outcomes and limitations: Clonotype sharing among donors likely depends on sequencing depth. Relative to clonotypes present in all four donors, those not shared had lower generation probabilities.

The sample was memory CD4+ T cells sorted from blood. Sample subset: CD45RA-negative fraction. The origin of this receptor is a woman aged 30 to 39 in good health. This chain links TRBV5-1 with TRBJ2-7; D is ambiguous. This CDR3 reads CASSLGVGNPYEQYF. The DNA for the CDR3 is TGCGCCAGCAGCTTGGGGGTTGGGAACCCCTACGAGCAGTACTTC. The full variable domain, with the rest looked up from reference TRBV5-1 and TRBJ2-7, is KAGVTQTPRYLIKTRGQQVTLSCSPISGHRSVSWYQQTPGQGLQFLFEYFSETQRNKGNFPGRFSGRQFSNSRSEMNVSTLELGDSALYLCASSLGVGNPYEQYFGPGTRLTVT.